This T cell receptor (beta chain) originates from a study of T cell repertoires in cytomegalovirus infection. At the level of the study: Public TCR beta signatures provided an indication of both CMV infection and a matching HLA type.

TCRdb re-called the reads with MiXCR, one entry per CDR3 protein. The repertoire holds about 600,000 distinct CDR3 sequences, with 20% to 25% as singletons. Germline CDR1 reads DFQATT; CDR2 reads SNEGSKA (reference sequence). CDR3 length: 13 amino acids. Trimming took 6 bases from V and 4 from J; bases not matched to a gene: 6. Study-level results: Adding up the frequency of public TCR beta families identified people who carried CMV plus the relevant HLA. Within the response measured ex vivo, HLA-C-restricted CMV-specific TCR beta clonotypes were dominant.

This clonotype was counted many times. Its specificity is not known. The chain employs TRBV20-1 and TRBJ1-5; 7 bases fit TRBD1. The specimen sequenced was CD8+ T cells from PBMCs. The receptor was derived from a human donor in good health (CMV status not recorded). Some clones in this sample may be carry-over from other donors' samples. The CDR3 coding sequence is TGCAGTGCAGCCGGGACAGAGAATCAGCCCCAGCATTTT. It specifies CSAAGTENQPQHF.